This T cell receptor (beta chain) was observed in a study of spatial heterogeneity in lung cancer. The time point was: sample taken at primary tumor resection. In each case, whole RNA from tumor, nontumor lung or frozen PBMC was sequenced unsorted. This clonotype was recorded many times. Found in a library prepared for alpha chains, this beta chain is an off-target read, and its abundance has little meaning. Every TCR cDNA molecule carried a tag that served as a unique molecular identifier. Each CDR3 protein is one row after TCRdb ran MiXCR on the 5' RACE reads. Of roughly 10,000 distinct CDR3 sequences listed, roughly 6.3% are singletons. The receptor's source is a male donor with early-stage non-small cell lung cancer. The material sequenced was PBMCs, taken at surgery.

The CDR3 DNA reads TGTGCCATCAGTCCCGGACAGGGGGCTAGCACCGGGGAGCTGTTTTTT. Amino acids: CAISPGQGASTGELFF. This chain connects TRBV10-3 to TRBJ2-2, with TRBD1 identical over 11 bases. J lost 4 bases, V lost 5 bases, and 6 bases had no gene match. This CDR3 contains 16 residues. The germline gives CDR1 ENHRY, CDR2 SYGVKD.